This T cell receptor (beta chain) was sequenced for a study of regulatory T cells in long-lasting Graves disease. This clonotype was recorded at least ten times. Its antigen is not known. Germline lookup yields CDR1 SGHTA and CDR2 FQGNSA. CDR3 size: 16 residues. Trimming left V 6 bases short and J 5 bases short, with 17 bases between. Time point here: persistent/refractory GD, antithyroid drugs over 5 years with positive TRAb. RNA extracted from PBMCs served as the sequencing template. TCR beta libraries were built with iRepertoire HTBI primers and Arm-PCR of CDR3 regions. TCRdb itself ran the multiplex PCR reads through MiXCR, one entry per CDR3 protein. In the table there are 400,000 to 600,000 distinct CDR3 sequences, about 22% of which are singletons. Regarding the study as a whole: Newly diagnosed patients shared about a thousand public clonotypes; persistent patients shared approximately 2,900. Under persistent disease, TRBV28, TRBJ1-2 and TRBJ2-5 were used preferentially.

This chain uses TRBV7-2 with TRBJ1-6; D uncertain. The specimen comprised peripheral blood mononuclear cells (PBMCs), sampled when the disease was refractory, from a patient treated with antithyroid drugs. The origin of this receptor is a female donor with Graves disease. The CDR3, as DNA: TGTGCCAGCAGGGGAGCTGGACGGGGAAATAATTCACCCCTCCACTTT. It specifies CASRGAGRGNNSPLHF.